In this sample, the clone carrying this TCR beta chain turned up once. The target antigen is unknown. Unexposed donor CD4+ T cells date from about 2011-2019, before the COVID-19 pandemic. CD4+ T cells were isolated from the cells after about ten days of culture. Fresh IL-2 medium replaced half the medium on days 3 and 7. This sample is part of a study of CD4 T cells in relation to SARS-CoV-2 and coronaviruses. In the study overall: Crossreactive spike epitopes shared across donors were mapped to their HLA restriction.

Data came from immunoSEQ multiplex PCR; TCRdb stores just in-frame clones and leaves some out. This table has 28,000 or so clones, around three quarters appearing once. The germline CDR1 and CDR2 sequences are MDHEN and SYDVKM. The CDR3 has 15 amino acids. V gave up 3 bases and J gave up 2 bases, with 13 bases separating them. The chain joins TRBV28 to TRBJ1-1; tentatively, D is TRBD1 (5 bases). The sequencing input was CD4+ T cells from PBMCs, cultured in vitro. The TCR was taken from a human donor in good health. CDR3 region: CASSLAGSYNTEAFF. For the CDR3, the DNA is TGTGCCAGCAGTTTGGCAGGGAGCTATAACACTGAAGCTTTCTTT.